This entry concerns a single T cell receptor beta chain. Its specificity is unknown. Compared with germline, one end of the junction differs, possibly owing to a read error. This sample is drawn from a study of esophageal squamous cell carcinoma under preoperative chemotherapy. General study points: Clonal contraction, more than amplification, hit abundant clones after paclitaxel-nedaplatin. After treatment, tumor-infiltrating lymphocytes seemed to come partly from incoming peripheral T cells, not only local changes.

TCRdb processed the PCR reads anew with MiXCR; each CDR3 protein has one entry. The table lists some 30,000 distinct CDR3 sequences, approximately 51% of them singletons. Time point specified: after preoperative PTX-NDP chemotherapy. Patients received paclitaxel-nedaplatin as preoperative chemotherapy before surgery. The CDR3 has 15 residues. Germline CDR1 MNHNS, CDR2 SASEGT. This specimen was acquired from a patient given preoperative chemotherapy. This receptor was identified in a human donor with esophageal squamous cell carcinoma. The donor label of this sample is uncertain. This chain links TRBV6-1 with TRBJ2-4, with no clear D. The CDR3 reads CASQKGPWATDTQYF. The CDR3, as DNA: TGTGCCAGTCAAAAAGGGCCGTGGGCCACCGATACTCAGTATTTC.